Below are 32 T cell receptor beta chains sequenced from a single sample in a study of shared clonotypes between healthy human individuals. Some clones are missing from TCRdb's copy, which holds only in-frame ones; the method was immunoSEQ multiplex PCR. The sample records about 490,000 clones, about 82% being singletons. The sample taken for sequencing was PBMCs. The receptors were sampled from a woman in her thirties or forties in good health. Some clones in this sample may be carry-over from other donors' samples.

V usage is TRBV11-2 and J usage is TRBJ2-2; D gene ambiguous. CDR3 length equals 16 residues. Trimming removed 5 bases from V and 1 base from J, with 14 bases in between. The germline CDR1 and CDR2 sequences are SGHAT and FQNNGV. The CDR3 DNA reads TGTGCCAGCAGCCCCTGGAAGGCGATGAACACCGGGGAGCTGTTTTTT. As protein: CASSPWKAMNTGELFF.

V usage is TRBV28 and J usage is TRBJ2-1, with D unresolved. Trimming removed 1 base at V and 7 bases at J, with 5 bases between. CDR1 and CDR2 (germline): MDHEN, SYDVKM. The length of the CDR3 is 12 residues. CDR3 sequence reads: CASSLSWNEQFF. The CDR3, as DNA: TGTGCCAGCAGTTTATCTTGGAATGAGCAGTTCTTC.

The chain couples TRBV7-2 to TRBJ1-1, with TRBD1 matching over 7 bases. Trimming at V came to 5 bases and at J to 1 base, leaving 7 bases not matched to a gene. Germline V gene data show CDR1 as SGHTA and CDR2 as FQGNSA. CDR3 length: 15 residues. The CDR3 bases are TGTGCCAGCAGCCCCCCCGGGACAGCGAACACTGAAGCTTTCTTT. Its translation is CASSPPGTANTEAFF.

The rearrangement links TRBV19 to TRBJ2-5; D assignment may be TRBD1 or TRBD2 (6 bases each). CDR1 LNHDA and CDR2 SQIVND come from the germline V gene (reference sequence). This CDR3 spans 14 amino acids. V dropped 3 bases and J dropped 5 bases, with 13 bases sitting between them. CDR3 sequence reads: CASSIRLGGETQYF. The CDR3 coding sequence is TGTGCCAGTAGTATCCGACTAGGGGGGGAGACCCAGTACTTC. The full variable domain, completed using reference TRBV19 and TRBJ2-5, is DGGITQSPKYLFRKEGQNVTLSCEQNLNHDAMYWYRQDPGQGLRLIYYSQIVNDFQKGDIAEGYSVSREKKESFPLTVTSAQKNPTAFYLCASSIRLGGETQYFGPGTRLLVL.

The V gene is TRBV28, the J gene TRBJ2-4; D is possibly TRBD2 (6 bases). The germline V gene has CDR1 MDHEN and CDR2 SYDVKM. The germline V and J ends were trimmed by 5 bases and 1 base, with 12 bases remaining between them. The length of the CDR3 is 15 residues. CDR3 sequence: CASSGFLAAKNIQYF. Here the CDR3 DNA reads TGTGCCAGCAGTGGCTTCCTAGCGGCCAAAAACATTCAGTACTTC.

This sequence joins TRBV7-3 and TRBJ2-1, with a weak D call TRBD2 (6 bases). Trimming took off 3 bases at V and 7 bases at J, with 22 bases between the two ends. The CDR3 has 17 amino acids. CDR1 and CDR2 (germline): SGHTA, FQGTGA. In nucleotides, the CDR3 is TGTGCCAGCAGCTTTATGCCCCCGGGAGTTGGTAGAAATGAGCAGTTCTTC. It translates to CASSFMPPGVGRNEQFF. Combining the CDR3 with reference TRBV7-3 and TRBJ2-1 gives the whole variable domain GAGVSQTPSNKVTEKGKYVELRCDPISGHTALYWYRQSLGQGPEFLIYFQGTGAADDSGLPNDRFFAVRPEGSVSTLKIQRTERGDSAVYLCASSFMPPGVGRNEQFFGPGTRLTVL.

The chain uses TRBV18 and TRBJ2-2; D gene ambiguous. CDR3 length: 15 amino acids. Trimming cost V 1 base and J 4 bases, with 10 bases left between them. CDR1 KGHSH and CDR2 LQKENI come from the germline V gene. The DNA for the CDR3 is TGTGCCAGCTCACCACTTATCCCCCCCACCGGGGAGCTGTTTTTT. Its protein is CASSPLIPPTGELFF.

The rearrangement uses TRBV6-5 and TRBJ2-3; D is unresolved. Trimming stripped 2 bases from V and 0 bases from J, with 9 bases between. The germline V gene has CDR1 MNHEY and CDR2 SVGAGI. The CDR3 has 15 amino acids. CDR3 in DNA: TGTGCCAGCAGTTACGGCCAGCGAAGCACAGATACGCAGTATTTT. Protein product: CASSYGQRSTDTQYF.

J is TRBJ2-5 and V is TRBV2; 11 bases line up with TRBD2. The CDR3 is made up of 14 amino acids. The germline V gene encodes CDR1 SNHLY and CDR2 FYNNEI. V gave up 6 bases and J gave up 4 bases; unmatched junction bases: 4. The CDR3: CASRALAGVETQYF. Here the CDR3 DNA reads TGTGCCAGCAGAGCACTAGCGGGAGTAGAGACCCAGTACTTC.

The chain carries TRBV7-9 and TRBJ2-7, with TRBD1 matching 9 bases. CDR1 and CDR2 (germline): SEHNR, FQNEAQ (reference sequence). With 1 base clipped from V and 6 bases from J, the junction kept 4 bases outside the gene matches. The CDR3 has 14 amino acids. The CDR3 sequence: CASSLGGQGPEQYF. CDR3 nucleotides: TGTGCCAGCAGCTTAGGGGGACAGGGCCCCGAGCAGTACTTC.

On this clone: A far larger clone is off by one base, so a read error is likely. Different DNA sequences within this sample yield the same CDR3. The V and J genes are TRBV11-2 and TRBJ1-3; D gene uncertain. The CDR3 extends over 14 amino acids. Looked up from germline, CDR1 is SGHAT and CDR2 is FQNNGV. CDR3 loop: CASSSPLLANTIYF. The CDR3 region has the DNA TGTGCCAGTAGCTCCCCCCTATTAGCGAACACCATATATTTT.

The chain carries TRBV9 and TRBJ2-3; D tentatively reads TRBD1 or TRBD2 (5 bases each). V lost 0 bases to trimming and J lost 2 bases, with 10 bases between them. Looked up from germline, CDR1 is SGDLS and CDR2 is YYNGEE. This CDR3 has 15 residues. In nucleotides, the CDR3 is TGTGCCAGCAGCGTAGCTGGGACCCTCACAGATACGCAGTATTTT. It codes for CASSVAGTLTDTQYF.

This clone occurred once. V is TRBV19 and J is TRBJ1-2; D call uncertain. The germline V gene encodes CDR1 LNHDA and CDR2 SQIVND (reference sequence). The CDR3 has 17 amino acids. The V and J ends lost 3 bases and 4 bases respectively, with 21 bases between them. The CDR3 spells CASSIFVSRTSVYGYTF. In DNA, the CDR3 is TGTGCCAGTAGTATCTTTGTCTCCCGAACATCTGTCTATGGCTACACCTTC. The full variable domain, completed using reference TRBV19 and TRBJ1-2, is DGGITQSPKYLFRKEGQNVTLSCEQNLNHDAMYWYRQDPGQGLRLIYYSQIVNDFQKGDIAEGYSVSREKKESFPLTVTSAQKNPTAFYLCASSIFVSRTSVYGYTFGSGTRLTVV.

The gene calls are TRBV28 and TRBJ2-7, with a tentative D call TRBD2 (6 bases). V was pared by 6 bases and J by 3 bases, with 9 bases between. CDR1 is MDHEN and CDR2 is SYDVKM in the germline V gene. The CDR3 is 12 residues long. The CDR3 protein is CASSGSGYEQYF. CDR3 sequence (DNA): TGTGCCAGCAGCGGGAGTGGCTACGAGCAGTACTTC.

The sample holds one count of this clone. This sequence joins TRBV5-1 and TRBJ2-7, with 8 positions matching TRBD2. CDR1 and CDR2 from the germline V gene are SGHRS and YFSETQ. The V gene end was trimmed by 3 bases and the J gene end by 5 bases; junction bases not matched to a gene: 10. The CDR3 has 15 amino acids. CDR3 region: CASSSLREGQNEQYF. CDR3 in DNA: TGCGCCAGCAGCTCCCTACGGGAGGGCCAGAACGAGCAGTACTTC.

CDR3 region: CASSQSAFYEQYF. The CDR3 nucleotides are TGCGCCAGCAGTCAATCGGCGTTCTACGAGCAGTACTTC. The gene calls are TRBV23-1 and TRBJ2-7, with D uncertain. TRBV23-1 has ORF status, its function being uncertain. This CDR3 is built from 13 residues. Trimming shortened V by 0 bases and J by 3 bases, and 6 bases separated the two germline ends.

For this clone: Other DNA sequences in this specimen translate into the identical CDR3. The rearrangement joins TRBV18 to TRBJ2-7, with D perhaps matching TRBD2 (5 bases). Trimming left V 0 bases short and J 1 base short, with 7 bases between. The length of the CDR3 is 14 residues. CDR1 KGHSH and CDR2 LQKENI come from the germline V gene. The CDR3 DNA reads as TGTGCCAGCTCACCACCAAGCGGATCCTACGAGCAGTACTTC. It specifies CASSPPSGSYEQYF.

V gene TRBV9 combines with J gene TRBJ2-1, with D hard to call. CDR3 length equals 13 residues. Germline CDR1 and CDR2: SGDLS and YYNGEE. V lost 0 bases, J lost 5 bases, and 6 bases lay in between. The CDR3 DNA sequence: TGTGCCAGCAGCGTAGAGGCGGACAATGAGCAGTTCTTC. Translating it yields CASSVEADNEQFF.

The chain joins TRBV19 to TRBJ1-5, with 7 nucleotides matching TRBD1. From germline, CDR1 is LNHDA and CDR2 SQIVND (reference sequence). The CDR3 consists of 16 residues. V was pared by 8 bases and J by 0 bases, with 10 bases of the junction left unmatched. Here the CDR3 reads CASRASGGYSNQPQHF. In DNA form, the CDR3 reads TGTGCCAGTCGAGCCTCAGGGGGTTATAGCAATCAGCCCCAGCATTTT.

Concerning this clone itself: This CDR3 is also generated by other DNA sequences in the sample. The V and J genes are TRBV30 and TRBJ2-5; D is unclear. The J call may be incorrect, as the DNA end agrees better with TRBJ2-7. Germline V CDR1 and CDR2: GTSNPN, SVGIG (reference sequence). This CDR3 region has 12 residues. CDR3 bases: TGTGCCTGGAGTGTGGGTCCCTACGAGCAGTACTTC. Translation gives CAWSVGPYEQYF.

The chain uses TRBV27 and TRBJ1-4; maybe TRBD1 (5 bases). V lost 3 bases to trimming and J lost 8 bases, with 13 bases between them. The length of the CDR3 is 14 residues. Germline CDR1 MNHEY, CDR2 SMNVEV (reference sequence). The chain's CDR3 is CASSLQGLREKLFF. The CDR3 nucleotides are TGTGCCAGCAGTTTGCAGGGATTACGGGAAAAACTGTTTTTT.

As to this clone: The same CDR3 is also encoded by other DNA sequences in this sample. This chain uses TRBV7-3 with TRBJ2-2; no reliable D call. The CDR3 is 13 amino acids. Germline V gives CDR1 SGHTA, CDR2 FQGTGA. The V end was cut by 2 bases, the J end by 4 bases, with 5 bases between. CDR3 nucleotide sequence: TGTGCCAGCAGCTTAGACCCCACCGGGGAGCTGTTTTTT. Amino acid sequence: CASSLDPTGELFF.

The J gene is TRBJ2-7, the V gene TRBV6-5, with 10 bases matching TRBD1. The CDR3 spans 14 residues. Germline CDR1 reads MNHEY; CDR2 reads SVGAGI. J lost 3 bases, V lost 5 bases, and 4 bases had no gene match. The chain's CDR3 is CASSGDRGLYEQYF. The DNA for the CDR3 is TGTGCCAGCAGTGGAGACAGGGGGCTCTACGAGCAGTACTTC.

The chain has TRBV10-2 and TRBJ2-5, with 7 bases that match TRBD2. This CDR3 contains 15 residues. CDR1 and CDR2 from the germline V gene are WSHSY and SAAADI. V lost 6 bases to trimming and J lost 4 bases; unmatched junction nucleotides: 11. The CDR3 is CASSGGRREIETQYF. In DNA, the CDR3 is TGCGCCAGCAGCGGCGGGCGGCGGGAGATAGAGACCCAGTACTTC.

This CDR3 reads CASSRIPGQGAGEQYF. The DNA for the CDR3 is TGTGCCAGCAGTCGAATCCCGGGACAGGGGGCGGGGGAGCAGTACTTC. The chain combines TRBV28 with TRBJ2-7, with 12 bases fitting TRBD1. Germline V CDR1 and CDR2: MDHEN, SYDVKM. Trimming removed 5 bases from V and 7 bases from J; junction bases left unmatched: 12. This CDR3 region has 16 residues. The full variable domain, rest sourced from reference TRBV28 and TRBJ2-7, is DVKVTQSSRYLVKRTGEKVFLECVQDMDHENMFWYRQDPGLGLRLIYFSYDVKMKEKGDIPEGYSVSREKKERFSLILESASTNQTSMYLCASSRIPGQGAGEQYFGPGTRLTVT.

In the case of this clone: Other DNA sequences within the sample encode an identical CDR3. In nucleotides, the CDR3 is TGTGCCAGCAGCTTAGGGGGTTCCCACGAGCAGTACTTC. The encoded protein is CASSLGGSHEQYF. The chain joins TRBV7-9 to TRBJ2-7; D is unclear. This CDR3 has 13 residues. Germline values: CDR1 SEHNR, CDR2 FQNEAQ (reference sequence). The V and J ends lost 1 base and 5 bases respectively, with 9 bases between them.

In its sample, this clone was seen many times. The sample has other DNA sequences that encode this CDR3 too. The chain employs TRBV2 and TRBJ2-6; D is unclear. Per germline, CDR1 SNHLY and CDR2 FYNNEI. Trimming took 6 bases from V and 3 from J, leaving 12 bases between them. CDR3 size: 15 residues. The chain's CDR3 is CASSYGLGGANVLTF. The CDR3 DNA follows: TGTGCCAGCAGCTACGGCCTAGGTGGGGCCAACGTCCTGACTTTC.

Only a few counts were recorded for this clone. Possible read error: a much larger clone is one base away. At the DNA level, this CDR3 is encoded by other sequences in the same sample as well. The chain links TRBV30 to TRBJ1-2; TRBD1 matches at 12 bases. This CDR3 is built from 15 residues. Unmatched junction bases numbered 10, after V lost 3 bases and J lost 8 bases. The V gene's germline CDR1 is GTSNPN and CDR2 SVGIG (reference sequence). The CDR3 protein is CAWSVLGQGAGGYTF. The CDR3 nucleotides are TGTGCCTGGAGCGTACTGGGACAGGGGGCGGGAGGCTACACCTTC.

V gene TRBV7-2 combines with J gene TRBJ2-3; D possibly corresponds to TRBD1 (5 bases). V lost 4 bases to trimming and J lost 1 base, with 6 bases between them. The CDR3 sequence is 13 residues long. Germline CDR1 SGHTA, CDR2 FQGNSA. The CDR3 region is CASSSTGTDTQYF. The DNA for the CDR3 is TGTGCCAGCAGCTCGACAGGCACAGATACGCAGTATTTT.

Points on this clone: A read error is the likely source, as a far larger clone sits one nucleotide away. This CDR3 is also generated by other DNA sequences in the sample. The chain is built from TRBV7-2 and TRBJ2-5, with 12 bases lining up with TRBD2. The CDR3 length is 19 residues. The junction had 10 bases not matched to a gene; V was cut back by 1 base and J by 1 base. CDR1 SGHTA and CDR2 FQGNSA come from the germline V gene. The CDR3 region is CASSLGGRTSGVVQETQYF. CDR3 bases: TGTGCCAGCAGCTTAGGTGGGCGGACTAGCGGGGTCGTCCAAGAGACCCAGTACTTC.

This clone was counted a few times. The chain links TRBV29-1 to TRBJ2-1; 7 bases align to TRBD2. The CDR3 contains 13 residues. With 4 bases clipped from V and 5 bases from J, the junction kept 5 bases outside the gene matches. Germline V gene data show CDR1 as SQVTM and CDR2 as ANQGSEA. The CDR3 here is CSVGASGHNEQFF. The CDR3 coding sequence is TGCAGCGTTGGGGCTAGCGGCCACAATGAGCAGTTCTTC.

This sequence joins TRBV4-2 and TRBJ1-1; tentatively, D is TRBD1 (6 bases). The CDR3 sequence is 16 residues long. Germline V gene data show CDR1 as LGHNA and CDR2 as YNFKEQ. Trimming removed 0 bases at V and 4 bases at J, with 15 bases between. The chain's CDR3 is CASSQEVGGQITEAFF. CDR3 bases: TGTGCCAGCAGCCAAGAGGTAGGGGGGCAAATCACTGAAGCTTTCTTT.